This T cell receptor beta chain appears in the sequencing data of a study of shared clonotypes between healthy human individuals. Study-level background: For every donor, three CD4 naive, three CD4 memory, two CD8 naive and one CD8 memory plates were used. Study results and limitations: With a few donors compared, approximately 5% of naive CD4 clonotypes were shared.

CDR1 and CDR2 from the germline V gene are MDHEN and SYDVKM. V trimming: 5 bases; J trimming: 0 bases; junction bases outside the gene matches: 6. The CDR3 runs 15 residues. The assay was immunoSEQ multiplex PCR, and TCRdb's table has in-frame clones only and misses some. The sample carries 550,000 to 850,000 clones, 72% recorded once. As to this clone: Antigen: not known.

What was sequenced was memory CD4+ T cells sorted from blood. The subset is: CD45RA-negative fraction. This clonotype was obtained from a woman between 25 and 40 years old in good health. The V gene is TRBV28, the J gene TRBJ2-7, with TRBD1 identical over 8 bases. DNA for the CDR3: TGTGCCAGCAGTAACGGACAGGGTGACTCCTACGAGCAGTACTTC. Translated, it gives CASSNGQGDSYEQYF. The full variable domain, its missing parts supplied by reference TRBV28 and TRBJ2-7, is DVKVTQSSRYLVKRTGEKVFLECVQDMDHENMFWYRQDPGLGLRLIYFSYDVKMKEKGDIPEGYSVSREKKERFSLILESASTNQTSMYLCASSNGQGDSYEQYFGPGTRLTVT.